Sequencing of this TCR beta chain was carried out in a study of blood T cell repertoires in COVID-19. For the study at large: PBMCs, B-cell-depleted T cells, or T cells were the source of the cDNA or gDNA that made up the material.

CDR1 and CDR2 from the germline V gene are LNHDA and SQIVND (reference sequence). Trimming removed 6 bases at V and 3 bases at J, with 12 bases between. CDR3 length equals 13 residues. This study enrolled people aged about 18 to 95 from roughly 22 US geographic areas. The study recruited exposed participants who had met a COVID-19 case within 2 weeks before entry. Source study methods: Reference gene primer amplification gave estimated nucleated cell counts. Produced via immunoSEQ multiplex PCR; TCRdb's table is partial and in-frame only. That table supplies the V and J calls and clone size; D and trimming were determined from the DNA. Seen here are 150,000 or so clones, about nine tenths observed once, and the top ten hold approximately 4%.

Sequenced material: PBMCs or T cells enriched from blood (not recorded which). The clonotype originates from a woman between 40 and 55 years old who had been exposed to COVID-19. The rearrangement links TRBV19 to TRBJ2-7; tentatively, D is TRBD2 (5 bases). CDR3 coding DNA: TGTGCCAGTAGCCCGGGGAGTGGCTACGAGCAGTACTTC. Its protein is CASSPGSGYEQYF.